The entry below describes one T cell receptor (beta chain). This sample is drawn from a study of OX40 agonist ivuxolimab in advanced cancers. CDR1 is SGHNT and CDR2 is YYREEE in the germline V gene (reference sequence). V was cut by 1 base and J by 0 bases, with 4 bases left in between. This CDR3 is 14 amino acids long. Repertoires were generated with immunoSEQ multiplex PCR, while TCRdb's copy carries only in-frame clones and drops some. Of approximately 100,000 clones in the sample, around nine tenths were seen once. The starting material was CD4+ or CD8+ T cells sorted from blood, obtained in a trial of the OX40 agonist ivuxolimab. The sequence was obtained from an adult with an advanced solid tumor such as melanoma, head and neck, liver or kidney cancer. V gene TRBV5-4 combines with J gene TRBJ2-2; D gene ambiguous. The CDR3 DNA reads TGTGCCAGCAGCTTGTCCACGAACACCGGGGAGCTGTTTTTT. Translation: CASSLSTNTGELFF.